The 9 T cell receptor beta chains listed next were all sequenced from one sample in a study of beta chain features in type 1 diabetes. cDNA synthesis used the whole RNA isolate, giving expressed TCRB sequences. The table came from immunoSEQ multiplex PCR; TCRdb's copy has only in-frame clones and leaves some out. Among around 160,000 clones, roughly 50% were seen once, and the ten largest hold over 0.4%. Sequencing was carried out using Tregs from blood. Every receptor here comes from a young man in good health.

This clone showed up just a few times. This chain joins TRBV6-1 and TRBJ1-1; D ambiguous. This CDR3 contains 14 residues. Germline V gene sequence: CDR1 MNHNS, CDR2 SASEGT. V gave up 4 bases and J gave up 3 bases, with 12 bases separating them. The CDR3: CASSVRGGYTEAFF. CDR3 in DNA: TGTGCCAGCAGTGTGCGGGGAGGATACACTGAAGCTTTCTTT.

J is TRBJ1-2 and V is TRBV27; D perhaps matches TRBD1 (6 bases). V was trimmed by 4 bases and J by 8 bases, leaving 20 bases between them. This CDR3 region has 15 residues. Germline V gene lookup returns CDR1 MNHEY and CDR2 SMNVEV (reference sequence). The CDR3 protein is CASSSPDRPRHGYTF. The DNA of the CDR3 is TGTGCCAGCAGTTCGCCGGACAGACCTCGTCACGGCTACACCTTC.

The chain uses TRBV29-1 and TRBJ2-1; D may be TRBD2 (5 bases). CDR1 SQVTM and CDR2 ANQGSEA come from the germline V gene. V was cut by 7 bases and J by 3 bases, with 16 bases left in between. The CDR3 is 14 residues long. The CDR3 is CSAHDPAGYNEQFF. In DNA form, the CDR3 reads TGCAGCGCCCACGATCCGGCGGGCTACAATGAGCAGTTCTTC.

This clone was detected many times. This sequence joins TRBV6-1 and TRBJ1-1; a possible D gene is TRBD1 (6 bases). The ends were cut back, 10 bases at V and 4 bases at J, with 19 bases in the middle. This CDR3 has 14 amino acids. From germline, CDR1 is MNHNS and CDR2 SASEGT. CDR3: CATNRVIVSTEAFF. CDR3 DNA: TGTGCCACCAACAGGGTTATAGTGAGCACTGAAGCTTTCTTT.

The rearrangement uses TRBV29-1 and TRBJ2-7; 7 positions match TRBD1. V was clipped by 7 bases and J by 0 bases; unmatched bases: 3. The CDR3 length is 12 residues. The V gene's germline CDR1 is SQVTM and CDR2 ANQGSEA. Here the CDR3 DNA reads TGCAGCGCTGGGACAGTCTCCTACGAGCAGTACTTC. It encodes CSAGTVSYEQYF.

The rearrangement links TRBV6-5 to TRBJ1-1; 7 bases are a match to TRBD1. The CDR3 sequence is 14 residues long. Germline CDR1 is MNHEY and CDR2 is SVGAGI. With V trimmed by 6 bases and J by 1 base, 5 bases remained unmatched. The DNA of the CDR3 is TGTGCCAGCAGCCTACGACAGGGGAACACTGAAGCTTTCTTT. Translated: CASSLRQGNTEAFF.

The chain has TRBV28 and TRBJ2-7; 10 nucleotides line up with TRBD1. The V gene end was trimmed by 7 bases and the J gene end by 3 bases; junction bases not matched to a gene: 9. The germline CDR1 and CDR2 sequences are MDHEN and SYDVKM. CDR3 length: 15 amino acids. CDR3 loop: CASITAGQGNYEQYF. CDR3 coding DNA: TGTGCCAGCATCACGGCGGGACAGGGGAACTACGAGCAGTACTTC. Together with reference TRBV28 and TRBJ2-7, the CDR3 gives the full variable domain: DVKVTQSSRYLVKRTGEKVFLECVQDMDHENMFWYRQDPGLGLRLIYFSYDVKMKEKGDIPEGYSVSREKKERFSLILESASTNQTSMYLCASITAGQGNYEQYFGPGTRLTVT.

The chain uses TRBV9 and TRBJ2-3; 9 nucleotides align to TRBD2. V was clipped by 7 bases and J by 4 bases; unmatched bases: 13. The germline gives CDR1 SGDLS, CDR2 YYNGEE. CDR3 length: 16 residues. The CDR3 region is CASSGGGGLAADTQYF. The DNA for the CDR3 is TGTGCCAGCTCTGGGGGTGGGGGACTAGCAGCAGATACGCAGTATTTT.

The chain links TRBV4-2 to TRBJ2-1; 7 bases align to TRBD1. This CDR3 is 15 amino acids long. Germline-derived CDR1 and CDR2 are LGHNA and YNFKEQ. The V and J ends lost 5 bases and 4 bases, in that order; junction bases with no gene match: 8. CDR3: CASSAQGQGYNEQFF. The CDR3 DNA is TGTGCCAGCAGCGCACAGGGGCAAGGATACAATGAGCAGTTCTTC.